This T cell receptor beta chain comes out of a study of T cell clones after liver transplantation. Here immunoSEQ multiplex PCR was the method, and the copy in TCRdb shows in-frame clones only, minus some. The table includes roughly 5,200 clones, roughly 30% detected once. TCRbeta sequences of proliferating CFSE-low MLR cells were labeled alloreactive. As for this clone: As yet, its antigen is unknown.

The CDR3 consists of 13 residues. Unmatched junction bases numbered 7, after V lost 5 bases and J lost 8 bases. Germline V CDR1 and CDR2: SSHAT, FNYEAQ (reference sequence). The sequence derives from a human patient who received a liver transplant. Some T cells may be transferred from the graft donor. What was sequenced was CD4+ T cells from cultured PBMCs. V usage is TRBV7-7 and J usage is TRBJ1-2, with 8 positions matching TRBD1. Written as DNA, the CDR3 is TGTGCCAGCAGCCCGGACAGGGAAAGAGGCTACACCTTC. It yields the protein CASSPDRERGYTF.